Listed here are 3 T cell receptor beta chains from one sample, sequenced in a study of tumor-infiltrating lymphocytes in primary liver carcinoma (dated by TCRdb to 2016 to 2017). The run used an Illumina HiSeq 2500. TCRbeta-specific cDNA was reverse-transcribed from about 0.45 ug total RNA using a constant-region primer and ProtoScript II reverse transcriptase. Three nested multiplex PCR rounds, following a slightly modified ARM-PCR procedure, were used to build the TCRbeta libraries. The first two PCR rounds used multiplex TRBV1-TRBV30 forward primers with a Cbeta reverse primer, each for around 10 cycles. Through fastp at Q25 and MiXCR, TCRdb rebuilt clones from the public reads, retaining in-frame beta chains. Each CDR3 protein appears once, grouped with its most common genes and DNA. The sample table contains nearly 200,000 distinct CDR3 sequences; only one count was recorded for about 65% of them. The ten largest account for about 7.1% of the sample.

TRIzol reagent was used to extract blood RNA from unsorted whole blood, while the DNeasy Blood & Tissue kit provided the germline DNA. Sequenced: peripheral blood. The receptors derive from a woman aged 55-70 years with primary liver carcinoma and hepatitis B virus infection.

This clonotype was recorded many times. This may be a read error: a much more frequent sequence differs by one nucleotide. The CDR3 reads CSVEYSGRPPYEQYF. Written as DNA, the CDR3 is TGCAGCGTTGAGTACAGCGGGAGGCCGCCCTACGAGCAGTACTTC. The chain has TRBV29-1 and TRBJ2-7; 9 nucleotides line up with TRBD2. The CDR3 loop spans 15 amino acids. With 3 bases clipped from V and 2 bases from J, the junction kept 8 bases outside the gene matches. From germline, CDR1 is SQVTM and CDR2 ANQGSEA.

Ten or more counts support this clonotype. The rearrangement joins TRBV11-2 to TRBJ1-1; perhaps TRBD1 as D (5 bases). V lost 4 bases to trimming and J lost 3 bases, with 12 bases between them. The CDR3 loop spans 14 amino acids. Germline assignment: CDR1 SGHAT and CDR2 FQNNGV. The CDR3 nucleotides are TGTGCCAGCAGCTGGATGTGGGGGGACACTGAAGCTTTCTTT. It encodes CASSWMWGDTEAFF.

Turning to this clonotype: At one end, the junction sequence differs from germline, possibly due to a read error. The chain employs TRBV11-2 and TRBJ2-1; possibly TRBD2 for D (5 bases). The CDR3 is made up of 15 amino acids. Per germline, CDR1 SGHAT and CDR2 FQNNGV. DNA of the CDR3: TGTACCAGCAGCTTTGAGGGCTGGGGAAACAATGAGCAGTCCTTC. This sequence encodes CTSSFEGWGNNEQSF.